Presented here are 9 T cell receptor beta chains from one specimen sequenced in a study of shared T cell receptors in the human thymus. Method: immunoSEQ multiplex PCR; TCRdb's copy keeps in-frame clones and lacks some. There are 500,000 to 850,000 clones in the sample; around 87% occur only once, and 0.0094% lies in the top ten. This sample also appeared in a second study, on human thymus T cells.

The source material was thymocytes. These receptors were obtained from a boy under two years old with a congenital heart defect.

The V gene is TRBV29-1, the J gene TRBJ2-5; 7 bases align to TRBD1. This CDR3 is 15 amino acids long. The trim removed 6 bases at V and 1 base at J, leaving 11 bases unmatched. Germline V lookup: CDR1 SQVTM, CDR2 ANQGSEA. The CDR3 here is CSVYQGQSFQETQYF. DNA of the CDR3: TGCAGCGTGTACCAGGGACAGAGCTTCCAAGAGACCCAGTACTTC.

The chain links TRBV4-1 to TRBJ2-7; 8 nucleotides line up with TRBD1. The CDR3 loop spans 16 amino acids. The J segment lost 5 bases and the V segment lost 3 bases, leaving 12 bases of the junction unmatched. CDR1 and CDR2 (germline): MGHRA, YSYEKL. In DNA form, the CDR3 reads TGCGCCAGCAGCCAGATGGGGACAGGTAGGTTCCACGAGCAGTACTTC. As protein: CASSQMGTGRFHEQYF.

The J gene is TRBJ1-1, the V gene TRBV28; D is unresolved. The CDR3 extends over 15 amino acids. CDR1 is MDHEN, CDR2 SYDVKM, per germline. V lost 7 bases, J lost 1 base, and 16 bases lay in between. Written as DNA, the CDR3 is TGTGCCAGCACCTCTCCGAACGGGGAGAACACTGAAGCTTTCTTT. It specifies CASTSPNGENTEAFF. The full variable domain, in which reference TRBV28 and TRBJ1-1 provide the parts outside the CDR3, is DVKVTQSSRYLVKRTGEKVFLECVQDMDHENMFWYRQDPGLGLRLIYFSYDVKMKEKGDIPEGYSVSREKKERFSLILESASTNQTSMYLCASTSPNGENTEAFFGQGTRLTVV.

This chain uses TRBV4-3 with TRBJ2-1, with 7 bases aligning to TRBD1. The CDR3 is 15 amino acids. The junction had 5 bases not matched to a gene; V was cut back by 1 base and J by 5 bases. In germline, CDR1 is LGHNA, CDR2 YSLEER. The CDR3 DNA follows: TGCGCCAGCAGCCAAGTGGTACAGGGGAACAATGAGCAGTTCTTC. Protein product: CASSQVVQGNNEQFF.

J is TRBJ2-7 and V is TRBV6-6; 12 bases align to TRBD2. The V gene end was trimmed by 6 bases and the J gene end by 1 base; junction bases not matched to a gene: 7. The CDR3 covers 16 residues. The V gene's germline CDR1 is MNHNY and CDR2 SVGAGI (reference sequence). The CDR3 bases are TGTGCCAGCAGAAGCGGGACTAGCGGGTGGTCCTACGAGCAGTACTTC. This gives the protein CASRSGTSGWSYEQYF.

CDR3 loop: CASRPISVATVSTRGAFF. Written as DNA, the CDR3 is TGTGCCAGTAGGCCAATCTCCGTCGCAACAGTTTCGACCAGGGGGGCTTTCTTT. The rearrangement joins TRBV19 to TRBJ1-1; 7 nucleotides line up with TRBD1. Germline V gene sequence: CDR1 LNHDA, CDR2 SQIVND (reference sequence). Losses at the gene ends were 6 bases for V and 11 bases for J; bases not matched to a gene: 27. The CDR3 runs 18 residues. The full variable domain, completed using reference TRBV19 and TRBJ1-1, is DGGITQSPKYLFRKEGQNVTLSCEQNLNHDAMYWYRQDPGQGLRLIYYSQIVNDFQKGDIAEGYSVSREKKESFPLTVTSAQKNPTAFYLCASRPISVATVSTRGAFFGQGTRLTVV.

V is TRBV7-9 and J is TRBJ2-7; TRBD2 agrees at 11 bases. Germline lookup yields CDR1 SEHNR and CDR2 FQNEAQ (reference sequence). The junction had 9 bases not matched to a gene; V was cut back by 1 base and J by 4 bases. The CDR3 is made up of 17 amino acids. The CDR3 reads CASSLGRLAGIPYEQYF. DNA for the CDR3: TGTGCCAGCAGCTTAGGTAGACTAGCGGGGATTCCTTACGAGCAGTACTTC. Complete variable domain (other parts from reference TRBV7-9 and TRBJ2-7): DTGVSQNPRHKITKRGQNVTFRCDPISEHNRLYWYRQTLGQGPEFLTYFQNEAQLEKSRLLSDRFSAERPKGSFSTLEIQRTEQGDSAMYLCASSLGRLAGIPYEQYFGPGTRLTVT.

The V gene is TRBV14, the J gene TRBJ2-5, with D tentatively TRBD1 (7 bases). The germline V gene has CDR1 SGHDN and CDR2 FVKESK. V lost 0 bases and J 0 bases, leaving 14 bases between the germline ends. The CDR3 loop spans 17 amino acids. CDR3 loop: CASSQEWGGQDQETQYF. CDR3 coding DNA: TGTGCCAGCAGCCAAGAATGGGGAGGACAGGACCAAGAGACCCAGTACTTC.

J is TRBJ2-1 and V is TRBV7-6, with 14 bases lining up with TRBD2. The length of the CDR3 is 18 residues. The trim removed 0 bases at V and 10 bases at J, leaving 11 bases unmatched. CDR1 and CDR2 (germline): SGHVS, FNYEAQ. The CDR3 bases are TGTGCCAGCAGCTTAGCCCTCAGACTAGCGGGGGGGCCATGGGAGCAGTTCTTC. Protein product: CASSLALRLAGGPWEQFF.